The T cell receptor (beta chain) described here comes from a study of cytomegalovirus exposure and HLA in healthy donors. Study details: Per a later analysis, the roughly 640 first-cohort and some 130 validation repertoires shared one platform.

Whole-study findings and limits: Reports described diagnosis of cytomegalovirus status by the classifier as highly specific and sensitive.

TCRdb's table, derived via immunoSEQ multiplex PCR, lists solely in-frame clones and lacks some. The sample comprises 300,000 to 400,000 clones, 86% of which are singletons, and about 0.8% rests with the top ten. In the case of this clone: No antigen is known for it.

Germline assignment: CDR1 SGDLS and CDR2 YYNGEE. This CDR3 has 11 amino acids. V lost 8 bases to trimming and J lost 8 bases, with 12 bases between them. Separation from the roughly 700-subject first cohort characterized the 120-subject validation cohort, to which the donors belonged. This receptor was obtained from a young woman in good health and CMV-seronegative. The rearrangement joins TRBV9 to TRBJ2-3, with D tentatively TRBD2 (6 bases). The specimen was PBMCs. CDR3 in DNA: TGTGCCAGTCCCAGGAGGGCTACGCAGTATTTT. Translated, it gives CASPRRATQYF.